These 13 T cell receptor beta chains were sequenced from one sample in a study of blood T cell repertoires in COVID-19. Libraries were prepared by immunoSEQ multiplex PCR; TCRdb keeps only in-frame clonotypes and omits some of them. The sample lists 110,000 or so clones, 71% seen once, with roughly 2% in the top ten. Input material: peripheral blood. The receptors here all came from a woman between 35 and 50 years old with acute or convalescent COVID-19.

This clone was seen more than once but under ten times. V is TRBV9 and J is TRBJ2-3; D possibly corresponds to TRBD2 (6 bases). Trimming pared 0 bases from V and 1 base from J, leaving 12 bases between. The germline V gene has CDR1 SGDLS and CDR2 YYNGEE. The CDR3 extends over 16 amino acids. The CDR3 protein is CASSVGKGGGTDTQYF. The CDR3 DNA is TGTGCCAGCAGCGTAGGCAAGGGCGGGGGCACAGATACGCAGTATTTT.

The rearrangement links TRBV2 to TRBJ1-2; D unclear. The V gene lost 8 bases and the J gene lost 4 bases, with 11 bases spanning the gap. The CDR3 is made up of 12 amino acids. The germline V gene has CDR1 SNHLY and CDR2 FYNNEI. The CDR3 protein is CASAGKIYGYTF. The CDR3 DNA reads TGTGCCAGCGCGGGGAAGATCTATGGCTACACCTTC. The variable domain in full, completed from reference TRBV2 and TRBJ1-2, reads EPEVTQTPSHQVTQMGQEVILRCVPISNHLYFYWYRQILGQKVEFLVSFYNNEISEKSEIFDDQFSVERPDGSNFTLKIRSTKLEDSAMYFCASAGKIYGYTFGSGTRLTVV.

This chain links TRBV9 with TRBJ1-6, with 7 bases matching TRBD1. There are 15 residues in the CDR3. Germline values: CDR1 SGDLS, CDR2 YYNGEE. With V trimmed by 4 bases and J by 6 bases, 7 bases remained unmatched. The CDR3 loop is CASSPRQGLNSPLHF. The CDR3 DNA is TGTGCCAGCAGCCCCCGACAGGGACTTAATTCACCCCTCCACTTT.

The sample holds a few counts of this clone. This chain links TRBV7-9 with TRBJ1-6, with unresolved D. There are 15 residues in the CDR3. Germline V CDR1 and CDR2: SEHNR, FQNEAQ (reference sequence). The V and J ends lost 1 base and 9 bases respectively, with 13 bases between them. CDR3 region: CASSLGAGSTSPLHF. The CDR3 DNA reads as TGTGCCAGCAGCTTAGGGGCAGGCAGTACTTCACCCCTCCACTTT.

This clone appeared many times. The J gene is TRBJ2-4, the V gene TRBV24-1; D is possibly TRBD2 (6 bases). V lost 5 bases, J lost 3 bases, and 10 bases lay in between. Germline V gives CDR1 KGHDR, CDR2 SFDVKD. The length of the CDR3 is 14 residues. The CDR3 spells CATSGGVGKNIQYF. CDR3 DNA: TGTGCCACCAGTGGGGGGGTTGGCAAAAACATTCAGTACTTC.

The CDR3 loop reads CASSLSQAGLNEQFF. Written as DNA, the CDR3 is TGTGCCAGCAGCTTAAGTCAAGCGGGGCTGAATGAGCAGTTCTTC. The chain employs TRBV7-3 and TRBJ2-1; 7 bases fit TRBD2. CDR1 is SGHTA, CDR2 FQGTGA, per germline. CDR3 length: 15 residues. V gave up 1 base and J gave up 7 bases; unmatched junction bases: 7.

The sample holds one count of this clone. The rearrangement joins TRBV20-1 to TRBJ2-3; D ambiguous. The germline gives CDR1 DFQATT, CDR2 SNEGSKA (reference sequence). V gave up 3 bases and J gave up 5 bases, with 6 bases separating them. The CDR3 has 11 residues. CDR3 bases: TGCAGTGCTAGCTTTAGAGATACGCAGTATTTT. It translates to CSASFRDTQYF.

The rearrangement joins TRBV6-2 or TRBV6-3 to TRBJ1-1; no reliable D call. Germline V gene data show CDR1 as MNHEY and CDR2 as SVGEGT. The CDR3 spans 12 residues. V lost 2 bases, J lost 7 bases, and 8 bases lay in between. The CDR3 DNA reads as TGTGCCAGCAGTTACGGCAGTTATGAAGCTTTCTTT. It yields the protein CASSYGSYEAFF.

The chain has TRBV25-1 and TRBJ1-4; D gene ambiguous. There are 15 residues in the CDR3. Germline V gene sequence: CDR1 MGHDK, CDR2 SYGVNS. The germline V and J ends were trimmed by 2 bases and 1 base, with 8 bases remaining between them. The CDR3: CASSEITGTNEKLFF. Here the CDR3 DNA reads TGTGCCAGCAGTGAAATCACGGGAACTAATGAAAAACTGTTTTTT. Together with reference TRBV25-1 and TRBJ1-4, the CDR3 gives the full variable domain: EADIYQTPRYLVIGTGKKITLECSQTMGHDKMYWYQQDPGMELHLIHYSYGVNSTEKGDLSSESTVSRIRTEHFPLTLESARPSHTSQYLCASSEITGTNEKLFFGSGTQLSVL.

CDR3 in amino acids: CASRGTGANEQYF. DNA for the CDR3: TGTGCCAGCAGGGGGACAGGCGCCAACGAGCAGTACTTC. This chain joins TRBV2 and TRBJ2-7; TRBD1 matches 8 bases. This CDR3 has 13 amino acids. CDR1 SNHLY and CDR2 FYNNEI come from the germline V gene. V was pared by 6 bases and J by 5 bases, with 6 bases of the junction left unmatched.

The CDR3: CASSWGIANYGYTF. For the CDR3, the DNA is TGTGCCAGCAGCTGGGGCATTGCTAACTATGGCTACACCTTC. The chain carries TRBV2 and TRBJ1-2; a possible D gene is TRBD1 (5 bases). The CDR3 is 14 amino acids. CDR1 SNHLY and CDR2 FYNNEI come from the germline V gene. V was cut by 6 bases and J by 0 bases, with 11 bases left in between.

CDR3 DNA sequence: TGTGCCAGCAGCCGCGGGGACAGACCCTACGAGCAGTACTTC. Its protein is CASSRGDRPYEQYF. This sequence joins TRBV27 and TRBJ2-7; maybe TRBD1 (7 bases). The V gene's germline CDR1 is MNHEY and CDR2 SMNVEV (reference sequence). V lost 6 bases to trimming and J lost 2 bases, with 14 bases between them. The CDR3 is made up of 14 amino acids.

This clone was counted only a few times. The sample holds other DNA sequences that translate to the same CDR3. The chain employs TRBV7-9 and TRBJ1-5, with D unclear. Germline CDR1 reads SEHNR; CDR2 reads FQNEAQ (reference sequence). The CDR3 is made up of 12 amino acids. V lost 5 bases and J lost 9, with 11 bases in between. This CDR3 reads CASSLRDLPQHF. In nucleotides, the CDR3 is TGTGCCAGCAGCCTTCGGGATCTGCCCCAGCATTTT.